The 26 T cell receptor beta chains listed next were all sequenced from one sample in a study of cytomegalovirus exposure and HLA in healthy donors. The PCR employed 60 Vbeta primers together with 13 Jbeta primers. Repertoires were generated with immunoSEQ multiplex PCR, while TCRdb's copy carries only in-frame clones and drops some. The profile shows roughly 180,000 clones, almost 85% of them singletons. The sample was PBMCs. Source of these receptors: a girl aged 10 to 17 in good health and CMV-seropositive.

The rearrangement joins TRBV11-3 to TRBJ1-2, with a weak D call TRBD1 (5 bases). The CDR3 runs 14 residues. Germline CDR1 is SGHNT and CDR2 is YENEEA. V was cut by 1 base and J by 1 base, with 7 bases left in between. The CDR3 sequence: CASSLGQSNYGYTF. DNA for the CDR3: TGTGCCAGCAGCTTAGGACAGAGTAACTATGGCTACACCTTC.

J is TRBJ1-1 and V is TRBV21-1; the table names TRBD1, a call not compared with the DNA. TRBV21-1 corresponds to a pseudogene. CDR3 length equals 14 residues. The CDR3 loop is CASYEGHQAFEAFF. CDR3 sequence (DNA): TGTGCCAGCTATGAGGGACACCAGGCATTTGAAGCTTTCTTT.

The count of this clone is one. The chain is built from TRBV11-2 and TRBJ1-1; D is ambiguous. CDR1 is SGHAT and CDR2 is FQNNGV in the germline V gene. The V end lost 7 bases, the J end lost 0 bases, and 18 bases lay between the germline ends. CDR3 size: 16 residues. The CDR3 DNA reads TGTGCCAGCACCTATCTCACCGTCCGGGTGAACACTGAAGCTTTCTTT. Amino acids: CASTYLTVRVNTEAFF.

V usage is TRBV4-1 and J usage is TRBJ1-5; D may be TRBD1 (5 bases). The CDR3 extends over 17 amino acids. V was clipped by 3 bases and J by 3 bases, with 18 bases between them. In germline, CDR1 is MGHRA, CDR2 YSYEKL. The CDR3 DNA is TGCGCCAGCAGCCAGGAGCCGGCTTCAGGGAACAATCAGCCCCAGCATTTT. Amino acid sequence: CASSQEPASGNNQPQHF.

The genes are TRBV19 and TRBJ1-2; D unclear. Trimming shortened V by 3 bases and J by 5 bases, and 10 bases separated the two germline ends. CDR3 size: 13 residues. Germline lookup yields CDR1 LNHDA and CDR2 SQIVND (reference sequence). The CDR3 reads CASSMATFYGYTF. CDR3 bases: TGTGCCAGTAGTATGGCGACATTTTATGGCTACACCTTC.

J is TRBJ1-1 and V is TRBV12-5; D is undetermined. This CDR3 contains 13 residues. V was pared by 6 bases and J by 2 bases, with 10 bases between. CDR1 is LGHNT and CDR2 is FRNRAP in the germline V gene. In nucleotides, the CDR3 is TGTGCTAGTGGCCTACAGCTCAACACTGAAGCTTTCTTT. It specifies CASGLQLNTEAFF.

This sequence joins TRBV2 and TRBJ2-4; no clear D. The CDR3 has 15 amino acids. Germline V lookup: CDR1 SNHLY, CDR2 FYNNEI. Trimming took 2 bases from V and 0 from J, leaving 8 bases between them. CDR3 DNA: TGTGCCAGCAGTGAAACTCCTCTAGCCAAAAACATTCAGTACTTC. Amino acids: CASSETPLAKNIQYF.

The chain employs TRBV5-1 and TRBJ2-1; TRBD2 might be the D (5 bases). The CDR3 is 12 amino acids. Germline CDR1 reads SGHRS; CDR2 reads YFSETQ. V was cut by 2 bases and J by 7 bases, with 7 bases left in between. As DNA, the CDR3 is TGCGCCAGCAGCTTCCCGGGGAATGAGCAGTTCTTC. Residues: CASSFPGNEQFF.

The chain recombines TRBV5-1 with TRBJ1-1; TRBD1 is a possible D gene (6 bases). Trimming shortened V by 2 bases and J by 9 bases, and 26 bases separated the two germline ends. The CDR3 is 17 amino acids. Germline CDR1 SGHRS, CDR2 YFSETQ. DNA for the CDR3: TGCGCCAGCAGCTTAGGGGCAGGGGACGAACGTGGTACTAAAGCTTTCTTT. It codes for CASSLGAGDERGTKAFF.

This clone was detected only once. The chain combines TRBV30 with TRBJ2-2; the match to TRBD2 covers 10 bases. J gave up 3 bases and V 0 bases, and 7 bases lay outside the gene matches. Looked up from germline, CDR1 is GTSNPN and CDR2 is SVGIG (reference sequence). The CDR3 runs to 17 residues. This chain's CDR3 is CAWSVSSLAGDTGELFF. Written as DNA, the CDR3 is TGTGCCTGGAGTGTAAGCAGCCTAGCGGGGGACACCGGGGAGCTGTTTTTT.

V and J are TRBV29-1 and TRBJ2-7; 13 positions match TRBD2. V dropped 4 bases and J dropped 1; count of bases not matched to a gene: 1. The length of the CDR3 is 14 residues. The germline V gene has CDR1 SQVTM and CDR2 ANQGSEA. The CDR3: CSVVGLAGSYEQYF. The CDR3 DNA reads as TGCAGCGTTGTGGGACTAGCGGGATCCTACGAGCAGTACTTC.

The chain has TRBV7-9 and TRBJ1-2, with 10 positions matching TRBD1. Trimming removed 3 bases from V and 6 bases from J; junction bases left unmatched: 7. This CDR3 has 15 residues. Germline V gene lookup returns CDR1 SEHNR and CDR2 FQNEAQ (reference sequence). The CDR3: CASSFRDRGLNGYTF. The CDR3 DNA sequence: TGTGCCAGCAGCTTCCGGGACAGGGGTTTGAATGGCTACACCTTC.

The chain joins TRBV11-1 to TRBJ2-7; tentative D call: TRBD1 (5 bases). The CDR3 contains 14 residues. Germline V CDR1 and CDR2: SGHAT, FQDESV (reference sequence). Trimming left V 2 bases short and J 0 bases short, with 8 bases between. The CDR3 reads CASSLSGYSYEQYF. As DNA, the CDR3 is TGTGCCAGCAGCTTATCAGGGTACTCCTACGAGCAGTACTTC.

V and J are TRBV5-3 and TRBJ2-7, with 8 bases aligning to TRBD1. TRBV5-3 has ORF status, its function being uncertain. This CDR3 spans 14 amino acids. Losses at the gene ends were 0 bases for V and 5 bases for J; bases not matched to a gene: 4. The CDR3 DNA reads TGTGCCAGAAGCTTGGGGCAGGGGGCTAACGAGCAGTACTTC. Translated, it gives CARSLGQGANEQYF.

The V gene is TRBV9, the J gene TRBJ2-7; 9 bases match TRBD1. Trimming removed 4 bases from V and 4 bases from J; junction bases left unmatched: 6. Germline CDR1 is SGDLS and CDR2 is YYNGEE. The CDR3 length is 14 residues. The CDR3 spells CASSTGDRDYEQYF. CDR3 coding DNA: TGTGCCAGCAGCACCGGGGACAGGGATTACGAGCAGTACTTC.

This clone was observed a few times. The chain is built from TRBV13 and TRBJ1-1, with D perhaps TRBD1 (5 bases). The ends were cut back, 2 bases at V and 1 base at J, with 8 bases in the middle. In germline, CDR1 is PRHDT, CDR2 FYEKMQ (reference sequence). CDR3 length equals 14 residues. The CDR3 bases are TGTGCCAGCAGCTTACTGGACACGAACACTGAAGCTTTCTTT. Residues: CASSLLDTNTEAFF.

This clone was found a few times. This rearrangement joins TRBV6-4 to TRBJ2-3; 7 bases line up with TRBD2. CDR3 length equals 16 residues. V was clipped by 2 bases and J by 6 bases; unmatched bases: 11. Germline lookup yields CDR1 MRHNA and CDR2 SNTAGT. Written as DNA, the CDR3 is TGTGCCAGCAGTGACAAAGCGGGGACTGAACCGGATACGCAGTATTTT. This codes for CASSDKAGTEPDTQYF.

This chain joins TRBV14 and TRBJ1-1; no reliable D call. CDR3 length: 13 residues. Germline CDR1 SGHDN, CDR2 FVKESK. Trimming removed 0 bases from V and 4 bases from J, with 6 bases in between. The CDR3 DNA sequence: TGTGCCAGCAGCCAAGATCCCAGCACTGAAGCTTTCTTT. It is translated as CASSQDPSTEAFF. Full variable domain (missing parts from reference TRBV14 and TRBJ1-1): EAGVTQFPSHSVIEKGQTVTLRCDPISGHDNLYWYRRVMGKEIKFLLHFVKESKQDESGMPNNRFLAERTGGTYSTLKVQPAELEDSGVYFCASSQDPSTEAFFGQGTRLTVV.

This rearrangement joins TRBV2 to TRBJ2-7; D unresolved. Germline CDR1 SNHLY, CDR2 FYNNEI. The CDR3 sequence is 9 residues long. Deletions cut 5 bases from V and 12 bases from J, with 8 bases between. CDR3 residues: CASSTSGYF. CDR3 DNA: TGTGCCAGCAGTACCTCCGGGTACTTC. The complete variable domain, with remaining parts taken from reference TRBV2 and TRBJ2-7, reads EPEVTQTPSHQVTQMGQEVILRCVPISNHLYFYWYRQILGQKVEFLVSFYNNEISEKSEIFDDQFSVERPDGSNFTLKIRSTKLEDSAMYFCASSTSGYFGPGTRLTVT.

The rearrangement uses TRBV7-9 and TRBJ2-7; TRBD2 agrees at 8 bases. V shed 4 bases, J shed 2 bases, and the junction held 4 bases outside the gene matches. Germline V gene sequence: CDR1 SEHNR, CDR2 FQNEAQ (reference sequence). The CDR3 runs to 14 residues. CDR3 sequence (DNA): TGTGCCAGCAGCTCAGCGGGGGCCCCCTACGAGCAGTACTTC. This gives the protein CASSSAGAPYEQYF.

CDR3 sequence: CASTLGGIENSPLHF. The DNA of the CDR3 is TGTGCCAGCACCCTAGGCGGGATTGAAAATTCACCCCTCCACTTT. The V and J genes are TRBV27 and TRBJ1-6, with no clear D. CDR3 length: 15 amino acids. Germline CDR1 and CDR2: MNHEY and SMNVEV (reference sequence). The ends were cut back, 7 bases at V and 7 bases at J, with 17 bases in the middle.

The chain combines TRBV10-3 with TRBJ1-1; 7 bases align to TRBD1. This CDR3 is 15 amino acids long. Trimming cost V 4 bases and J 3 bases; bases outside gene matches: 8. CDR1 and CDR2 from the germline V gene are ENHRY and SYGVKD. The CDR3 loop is CAISANGQGDTEAFF. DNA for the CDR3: TGTGCCATCAGTGCGAACGGGCAGGGGGACACTGAAGCTTTCTTT.

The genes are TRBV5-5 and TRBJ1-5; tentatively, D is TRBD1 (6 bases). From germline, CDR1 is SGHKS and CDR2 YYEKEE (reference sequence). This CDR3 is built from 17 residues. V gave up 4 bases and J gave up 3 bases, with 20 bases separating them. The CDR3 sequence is CASSEGGLRGPNQPQHF. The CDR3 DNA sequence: TGTGCCAGCAGCGAAGGTGGGCTCAGGGGCCCCAATCAGCCCCAGCATTTT.

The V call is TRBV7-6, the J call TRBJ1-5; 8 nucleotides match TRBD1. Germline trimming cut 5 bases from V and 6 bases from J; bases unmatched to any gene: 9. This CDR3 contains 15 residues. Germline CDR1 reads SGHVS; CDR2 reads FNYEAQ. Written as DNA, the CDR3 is TGTGCCAGCAGCCCAGACAGGGGCCTTGGTCAGCCCCAGCATTTT. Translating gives CASSPDRGLGQPQHF.

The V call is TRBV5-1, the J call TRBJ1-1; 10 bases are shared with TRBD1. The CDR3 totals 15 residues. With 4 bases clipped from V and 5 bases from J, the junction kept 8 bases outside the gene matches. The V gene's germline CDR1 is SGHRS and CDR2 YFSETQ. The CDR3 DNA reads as TGCGCCAGCAGCAGGGGGACAGGGGTTCGAACTGAAGCTTTCTTT. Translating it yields CASSRGTGVRTEAFF.

The CDR3 bases are TGTGCCAGTAGCTGGGCGGGACAGGGCTACTACGAGCAGTACTTC. Translated, it gives CASSWAGQGYYEQYF. The chain uses TRBV19 and TRBJ2-7; TRBD1 agrees at 9 bases. CDR1 is LNHDA and CDR2 is SQIVND in the germline V gene (reference sequence). V lost 6 bases, J lost 3 bases, and 9 bases stayed unmatched. The CDR3 spans 15 residues.